A single sample gave rise to the 2 T cell receptor beta chains below, sequenced in a study of T cell clonality in common variable immunodeficiency. The assay was immunoSEQ multiplex PCR, and TCRdb's table has in-frame clones only and misses some. This sample has tens of thousands of clones and no singletons, with 3% to 3.5% in the ten largest. Sequencing used peripheral blood mononuclear cells. The receptors come from a person aged 18-69 years in good health.

This clone was seen at least ten times. At one boundary the junction diverges from the germline segment, which might be a read error. The read is 3 residues too short to cover the CDR3 end, so that end is filled in from the germline J gene. The chain links TRBV4-2 to TRBJ2-5; 9 bases agree with TRBD2. From germline, CDR1 is LGHNA and CDR2 YNFKEQ. The CDR3 loop spans 18 amino acids. CDR3 residues: CASSQDTNAGGPGETQYF. The CDR3 DNA, read in part, is TGCGCCAGCAGCCAAGATACTAACGCGGGAGGGCCGGGGGAGACC.

This clone has more than one count but fewer than ten. The read terminates 3 residues ahead of where the CDR3 ends, so the germline J gene completes it. V gene TRBV19 combines with J gene TRBJ1-2, with 7 bases that match TRBD1. The CDR3 has 13 residues. CDR1 LNHDA and CDR2 SQIVND come from the germline V gene (reference sequence). V dropped 5 bases and J dropped 7; count of bases not matched to a gene: 7. The CDR3 DNA, read in part, is TGTGCCAGTAGTTCAGACAGGGTGAGTGGC. Its protein product is CASSSDRVSG. The full CDR3 sequence reads CASSSDRVSGYTF.